Sequencing of this T cell receptor beta chain was carried out in a study of shared clonotypes between healthy human individuals. Whole-study context: The study used three CD4 naive, three CD4 memory, two CD8 naive and one CD8 memory plate per donor.

Only in-frame clones appear in the TCRdb table, and some are missing; sequencing was by immunoSEQ multiplex PCR. The sample holds about 800,000 clones, about 97% seen once. This CDR3 spans 14 amino acids. After removal of 4 bases from V and 8 bases from J, the junction contained 4 bases not matched to a gene. Germline CDR1 MNHEY, CDR2 SMNVEV (reference sequence). Positively selected for CCR7, the CD45RO-negative cells used as naive CD8 cells excluded terminally differentiated effector memory CD45RA+ cells. The chain carries TRBV27 and TRBJ2-3; 12 bases agree with TRBD2. The source is a man aged 25 to 40 in good health. The sample consisted of naive CD8+ T cells sorted from blood. CDR3 coding DNA: TGTGCCAGCAGTTCCCTAGCGGGAGGGAGTACGCAGTATTTT. Amino acids: CASSSLAGGSTQYF.